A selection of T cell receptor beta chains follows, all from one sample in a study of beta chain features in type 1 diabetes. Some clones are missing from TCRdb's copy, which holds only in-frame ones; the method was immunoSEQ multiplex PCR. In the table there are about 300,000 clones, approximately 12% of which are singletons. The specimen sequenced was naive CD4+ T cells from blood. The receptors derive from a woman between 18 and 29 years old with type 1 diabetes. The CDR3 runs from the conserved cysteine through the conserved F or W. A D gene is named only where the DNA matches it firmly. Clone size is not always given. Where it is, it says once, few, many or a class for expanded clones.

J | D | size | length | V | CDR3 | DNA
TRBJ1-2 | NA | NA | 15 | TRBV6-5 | CASSYSISGFGGYTF | TGTGCCAGCAGTTACTCGATATCAGGGTTTGGCGGCTACACCTTC
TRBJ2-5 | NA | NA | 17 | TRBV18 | CASSPPNRVGESETQYF | TGTGCCAGCTCACCACCGAACAGGGTGGGGGAATCGGAGACCCAGTACTTC
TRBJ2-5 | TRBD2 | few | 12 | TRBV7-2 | CASGRAVETQYF | TGTGCCAGCGGGAGGGCCGTGGAGACCCAGTACTTC
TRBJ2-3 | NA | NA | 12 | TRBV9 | CASSVFMDTQYF | TGTGCCAGCAGCGTATTTATGGATACGCAGTATTTT
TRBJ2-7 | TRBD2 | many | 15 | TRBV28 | CASSFRLAGAYEQYF | TGTGCCAGCAGTTTCCGACTAGCGGGAGCCTACGAGCAGTACTTC
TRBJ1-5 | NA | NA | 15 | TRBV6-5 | CASRNGRVSNQPQHF | TGTGCCAGCAGGAACGGCAGGGTGAGCAATCAGCCCCAGCATTTT
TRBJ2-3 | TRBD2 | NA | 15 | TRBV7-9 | CASSLASGRAETQYF | TGTGCCAGCAGCTTAGCGAGCGGGAGGGCCGAAACGCAGTATTTT
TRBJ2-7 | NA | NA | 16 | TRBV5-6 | CASSLAGFGDSYEQYF | TGTGCCAGCAGCTTGGCCGGTTTCGGGGATTCCTACGAGCAGTACTTC
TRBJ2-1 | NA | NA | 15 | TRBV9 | CASSVSGRQTDEQFF | TGTGCCAGCAGCGTGAGCGGGCGACAGACCGATGAGCAGTTCTTC
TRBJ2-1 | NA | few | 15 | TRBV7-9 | CASSHPPTRDNEQFF | TGTGCCAGCAGCCACCCCCCGACCAGGGACAATGAGCAGTTCTTC
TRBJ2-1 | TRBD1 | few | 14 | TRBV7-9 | CASSFSGGYNEQFF | TGTGCCAGCAGCTTTTCAGGGGGTTACAATGAGCAGTTCTTC
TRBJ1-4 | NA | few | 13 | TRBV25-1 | CASSVPAGGKLFF | TGTGCCAGCAGTGTCCCGGCGGGTGGAAAACTGTTTTTT
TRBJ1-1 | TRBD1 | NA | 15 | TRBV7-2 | CASSLVGTGVTEAFF | TGTGCCAGCAGCTTAGTCGGGACAGGGGTCACTGAAGCTTTCTTT
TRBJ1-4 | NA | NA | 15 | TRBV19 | CASTGYGVIGEKLFF | TGTGCCAGTACGGGTTATGGAGTGATCGGTGAAAAACTGTTTTTT
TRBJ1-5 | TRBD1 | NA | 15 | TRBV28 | CASSLVDRDNQPQHF | TGTGCCAGCAGTTTGGTTGACAGGGACAATCAGCCCCAGCATTTT
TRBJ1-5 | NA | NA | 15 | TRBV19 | CASSIIGGGIQPQHF | TGTGCCAGTAGTATCATCGGTGGAGGAATCCAGCCCCAGCATTTT
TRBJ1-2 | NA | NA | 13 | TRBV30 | CAWSVVSPIGYTF | TGTGCCTGGAGTGTGGTCAGTCCAATTGGCTACACCTTC
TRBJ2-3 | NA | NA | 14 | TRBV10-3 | CAITDGVRGDTQYF | TGTGCCATCACGGACGGGGTGCGGGGAGATACGCAGTATTTT
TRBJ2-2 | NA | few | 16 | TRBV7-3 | CASSLRTTSNPGELFF | TGTGCCAGCAGCTTACGAACTACTTCTAATCCCGGGGAGCTGTTTTTT
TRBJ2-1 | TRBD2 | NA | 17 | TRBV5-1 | CASSLARASGTSDEQFF | TGCGCCAGCAGCTTGGCCAGGGCTAGCGGGACGAGCGATGAGCAGTTCTTC
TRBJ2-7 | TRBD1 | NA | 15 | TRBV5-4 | CASSFPGQGAYEQYF | TGTGCCAGCAGCTTTCCGGGACAGGGGGCCTACGAGCAGTACTTC
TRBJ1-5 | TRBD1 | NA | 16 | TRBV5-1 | CASRPWTGGEQQPQHF | TGCGCCAGCAGACCTTGGACAGGGGGCGAGCAACAGCCCCAGCATTTT
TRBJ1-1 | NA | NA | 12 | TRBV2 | CASPELNTEAFF | TGTGCCAGCCCTGAGTTGAACACTGAAGCTTTCTTT
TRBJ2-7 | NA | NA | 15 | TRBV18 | CASSPPVGVRGEQYF | TGTGCCAGCTCACCACCGGTAGGAGTACGGGGCGAGCAGTACTTC
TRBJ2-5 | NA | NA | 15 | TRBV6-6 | CASRYSGSGEETQYF | TGTGCCAGCCGATACTCAGGGAGCGGTGAAGAGACCCAGTACTTC
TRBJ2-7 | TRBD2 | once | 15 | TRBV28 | CASSRGVAGVAEQYF | TGTGCCAGCAGCCGGGGGGTAGCGGGAGTAGCCGAGCAGTACTTC
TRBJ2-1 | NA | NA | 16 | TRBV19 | CASSNTLRSSYNEQFF | TGTGCCAGTAGTAATACGTTGCGGAGCTCCTACAATGAGCAGTTCTTC